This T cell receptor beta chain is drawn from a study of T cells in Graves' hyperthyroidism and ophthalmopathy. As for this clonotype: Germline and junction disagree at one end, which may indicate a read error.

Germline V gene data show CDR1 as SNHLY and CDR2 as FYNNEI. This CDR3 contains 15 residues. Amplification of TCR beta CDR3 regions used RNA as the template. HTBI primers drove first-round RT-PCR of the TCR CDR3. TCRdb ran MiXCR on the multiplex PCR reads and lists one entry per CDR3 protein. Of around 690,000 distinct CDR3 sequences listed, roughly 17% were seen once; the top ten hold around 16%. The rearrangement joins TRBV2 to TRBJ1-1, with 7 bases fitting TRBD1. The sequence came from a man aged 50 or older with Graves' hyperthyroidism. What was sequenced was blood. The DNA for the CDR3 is TGTGCCAGCAGCCCAAGACAGGGAACGAACAGTGAAGCTTTCTTT. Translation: CASSPRQGTNSEAFF.